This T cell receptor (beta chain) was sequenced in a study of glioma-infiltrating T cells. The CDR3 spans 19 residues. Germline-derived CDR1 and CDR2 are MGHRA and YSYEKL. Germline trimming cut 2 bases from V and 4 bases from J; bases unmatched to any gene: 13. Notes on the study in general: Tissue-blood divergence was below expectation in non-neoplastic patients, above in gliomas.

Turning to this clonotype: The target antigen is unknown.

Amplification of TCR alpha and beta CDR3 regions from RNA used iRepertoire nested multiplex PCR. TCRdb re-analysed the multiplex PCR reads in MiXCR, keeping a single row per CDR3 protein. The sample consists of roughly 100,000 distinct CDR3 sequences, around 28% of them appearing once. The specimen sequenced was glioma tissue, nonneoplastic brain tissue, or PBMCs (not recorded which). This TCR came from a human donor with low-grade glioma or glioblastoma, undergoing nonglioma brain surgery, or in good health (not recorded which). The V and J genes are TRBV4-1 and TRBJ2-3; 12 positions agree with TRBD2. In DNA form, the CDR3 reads TGCGCCAGCAGCCAATCGACTAGCGGGGGAAGGAGAGTGGCAGATACGCAGTATTTT. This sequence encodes CASSQSTSGGRRVADTQYF.